These 23 T cell receptor beta chains came from one sample sequenced in a study of T cell repertoires in cytomegalovirus infection. TCRdb processed the reads anew with MiXCR; each CDR3 protein has one entry. Among about 180,000 distinct CDR3 sequences listed, less than 25% were seen once. No antigen has been identified for these receptors. Sequences were derived from CD8+ T cells from cultured PBMCs, sampled from culture after CMV antigen stimulation. These TCRs come from a human donor in good health (CMV status not recorded). Some clones in this sample may be carry-over from other donors' samples.

This chain connects TRBV7-2 to TRBJ1-4; D is undetermined. Germline assignment: CDR1 SGHTA and CDR2 FQGNSA. V gave up 3 bases and J gave up 7 bases, with 18 bases separating them. The length of the CDR3 is 16 residues. The CDR3 region is CASSFFRAPQTEKLFF. The DNA of the CDR3 is TGTGCCAGCAGCTTCTTTAGGGCCCCGCAGACTGAAAAACTGTTTTTT.

In this sample, this clonotype turned up a few times. The V call is TRBV5-6, the J call TRBJ1-6, with D possibly TRBD1 on 6 matching bases. CDR3 size: 12 residues. Germline CDR1 and CDR2: SGHDT and YYEEEE. The germline V and J ends were trimmed by 4 bases and 14 bases, with 13 bases remaining between them. For the CDR3, the DNA is TGTGCCAGCAGCCCGGGACAAGGGACCCTCCACTTT. As protein: CASSPGQGTLHF.

This clonotype has just a few counts. V gene TRBV7-2 combines with J gene TRBJ1-5; 9 positions match TRBD1. This CDR3 region has 18 residues. V shed 3 bases, J shed 0 bases, and the junction held 9 bases outside the gene matches. Germline CDR1 and CDR2: SGHTA and FQGNSA. CDR3 bases: TGTGCCAGCAGCTTGAACAGGGGGCGAGCCTTTAGCAATCAGCCCCAGCATTTT. Translating it yields CASSLNRGRAFSNQPQHF.

This clonotype was found a few times. V and J are TRBV7-6 and TRBJ1-1; D might be TRBD1 (6 bases). CDR1 and CDR2 from the germline V gene are SGHVS and FNYEAQ. V was cut by 3 bases and J by 8 bases, with 19 bases left in between. There are 15 residues in the CDR3. The CDR3 region is CASSFSLTRGYEAFF. The DNA for the CDR3 is TGTGCCAGCAGCTTCTCCTTGACCAGGGGCTACGAAGCTTTCTTT.

The chain couples TRBV28 to TRBJ1-1; D possibly corresponds to TRBD1 (6 bases). V was trimmed by 6 bases and J by 3 bases, leaving 20 bases between them. Germline V gives CDR1 MDHEN, CDR2 SYDVKM. The CDR3 extends over 16 amino acids. This CDR3 reads CASRPRQVDVHTEAFF. The CDR3 DNA sequence: TGTGCCAGCAGACCTCGACAGGTCGACGTCCACACTGAAGCTTTCTTT.

This chain connects TRBV30 to TRBJ1-1; D might be TRBD1 (6 bases). The CDR3 is 13 residues long. The germline V gene encodes CDR1 GTSNPN and CDR2 SVGIG (reference sequence). V lost 4 bases and J 5 bases, leaving 14 bases between the germline ends. The chain's CDR3 is CAWNPAQGTEAFF. The CDR3 DNA follows: TGTGCCTGGAACCCAGCCCAGGGGACTGAAGCTTTCTTT.

The chain links TRBV6-1 to TRBJ1-1; D not resolved. Trimming took off 3 bases at V and 1 base at J, with 15 bases between the two ends. The CDR3 has 16 residues. Germline lookup yields CDR1 MNHNS and CDR2 SASEGT. CDR3 residues: CASSDPGILGNTEAFF. The CDR3 region has the DNA TGTGCCAGCAGTGACCCCGGGATACTGGGGAACACTGAAGCTTTCTTT.

The chain combines TRBV5-4 with TRBJ1-2; 7 bases agree with TRBD1. Germline V CDR1 and CDR2: SGHNT, YYREEE (reference sequence). The CDR3 spans 15 residues. Unmatched junction bases numbered 9, after V lost 3 bases and J lost 4 bases. CDR3 nucleotide sequence: TGTGCCAGCAGCTACCGACCGGGACAGTCCTATGGCTACACCTTC. Its protein product is CASSYRPGQSYGYTF. Combining the CDR3 with reference TRBV5-4 and TRBJ1-2 gives the whole variable domain ETGVTQSPTHLIKTRGQQVTLRCSSQSGHNTVSWYQQALGQGPQFIFQYYREEENGRGNFPPRFSGLQFPNYSSELNVNALELDDSALYLCASSYRPGQSYGYTFGSGTRLTVV.

The chain employs TRBV4-1 and TRBJ1-2; 8 bases fit TRBD1. The CDR3 contains 18 residues. CDR1 and CDR2 from the germline V gene are MGHRA and YSYEKL. V dropped 0 bases and J dropped 1; count of bases not matched to a gene: 10. In DNA form, the CDR3 reads TGCGCCAGCAGCCAAGATACGGCAGGGGGCACAGATAACTATGGCTACACCTTC. The encoded protein is CASSQDTAGGTDNYGYTF.

The chain joins TRBV7-2 to TRBJ1-2; 11 bases match TRBD1. The V and J ends lost 5 bases and 6 bases, in that order; junction bases with no gene match: 11. Germline CDR1 and CDR2: SGHTA and FQGNSA. This CDR3 has 16 residues. CDR3: CASSLRTGGWRDGYTF. As DNA, the CDR3 is TGTGCCAGCAGCCTCCGGACAGGGGGCTGGAGAGATGGCTACACCTTC.

The sample holds a few counts of this clonotype. The genes are TRBV10-3 and TRBJ2-5; 14 nucleotides line up with TRBD2. V lost 10 bases, J lost 2 bases, and 15 bases stayed unmatched. CDR3 size: 18 residues. The germline CDR1 and CDR2 sequences are ENHRY and SYGVKD. In nucleotides, the CDR3 is TGTGCCACGAAGCCGGGGACTAGCGGGGGTGACCCTCAAGAGACCCAGTACTTC. It codes for CATKPGTSGGDPQETQYF.

The rearrangement joins TRBV6-8 to TRBJ2-1, with 8 bases aligning to TRBD1. This CDR3 has 16 residues. Unmatched junction bases numbered 8, after V lost 5 bases and J lost 2 bases. Germline lookup yields CDR1 MNHGY and CDR2 SAAAGT. CDR3 in amino acids: CASSPPDREAYNEQFF. The CDR3 coding sequence is TGTGCCAGCAGTCCCCCGGACAGGGAGGCCTACAATGAGCAGTTCTTC.

This chain joins TRBV4-1 and TRBJ1-3; TRBD1 matches 7 bases. The germline V gene has CDR1 MGHRA and CDR2 YSYEKL. J gave up 0 bases and V 0 bases, and 11 bases lay outside the gene matches. The CDR3 is 19 amino acids. CDR3 region: CASSQEVITGASSGNTIYF. The CDR3 DNA follows: TGCGCCAGCAGCCAAGAAGTAATTACAGGGGCTAGCTCTGGAAACACCATATATTTT.

This clonotype was counted between two and nine times. The rearrangement joins TRBV7-9 to TRBJ2-3; D unclear. Looked up from germline, CDR1 is SEHNR and CDR2 is FQNEAQ (reference sequence). Between the trimmed V and J ends, which lost 8 bases and 0 bases, there was a span of 12 bases. The CDR3 is 14 residues long. CDR3 loop: CASFTQSSTDTQYF. The CDR3 coding sequence is TGTGCCAGCTTTACCCAATCTAGCACAGATACGCAGTATTTT.

This clonotype was counted a few times. The rearrangement uses TRBV19 and TRBJ2-1; possible D gene TRBD1, 5 bases. Germline lookup yields CDR1 LNHDA and CDR2 SQIVND (reference sequence). V shed 3 bases and J shed 4 bases, with 13 bases lying between them. The CDR3 extends over 15 amino acids. Here the CDR3 DNA reads TGTGCCAGTAGTATCATCGCAGGGCCTTACAATGAGCAGTTCTTC. Encoded protein: CASSIIAGPYNEQFF. Together with reference TRBV19 and TRBJ2-1, the CDR3 gives the full variable domain: DGGITQSPKYLFRKEGQNVTLSCEQNLNHDAMYWYRQDPGQGLRLIYYSQIVNDFQKGDIAEGYSVSREKKESFPLTVTSAQKNPTAFYLCASSIIAGPYNEQFFGPGTRLTVL.

This sequence joins TRBV11-2 and TRBJ2-2; the D gene could be TRBD1 or TRBD2 (5 bases each). CDR1 and CDR2 (germline): SGHAT, FQNNGV. The CDR3 length is 16 residues. Trimming took off 7 bases at V and 3 bases at J, with 18 bases between the two ends. CDR3 bases: TGTGCCAGCATCCCCCGGGACCCCTCTTACACCGGGGAGCTGTTTTTT. The encoded protein is CASIPRDPSYTGELFF.

The chain uses TRBV9 and TRBJ2-2, with a tentative D call TRBD1 (5 bases). Germline V gene data show CDR1 as SGDLS and CDR2 as YYNGEE. The CDR3 runs to 13 residues. Trimming shortened V by 3 bases and J by 5 bases, and 8 bases separated the two germline ends. In DNA form, the CDR3 reads TGTGCCAGCAGCGCTTCAGGGACCGGGGAGCTGTTTTTT. Protein product: CASSASGTGELFF.

This clonotype has just a few counts. The rearrangement uses TRBV12-3 or TRBV12-4 and TRBJ2-3; D may match TRBD1 or TRBD2 (6 bases each). V lost 8 bases and J lost 2, with 20 bases in between. The CDR3 spans 16 residues. The CDR3 protein is CASARQTQGLTDTQYF. The CDR3, as DNA: TGTGCCAGCGCTCGACAGACACAGGGACTCACAGATACGCAGTATTTT.

Ten or more counts support this clonotype. This rearrangement joins TRBV11-2 to TRBJ1-1; a possible D gene is TRBD1 (5 bases). Germline loops: CDR1 SGHAT, CDR2 FQNNGV. The CDR3 loop spans 17 amino acids. V was trimmed by 5 bases and J by 3 bases, leaving 22 bases between them. The CDR3 spells CASSRPPWEGRYTEAFF. In DNA, the CDR3 is TGTGCCAGCAGCCGGCCCCCTTGGGAGGGGCGGTACACTGAAGCTTTCTTT.

J is TRBJ1-3 and V is TRBV4-3, with 8 bases fitting TRBD1. V gave up 4 bases and J gave up 7 bases; unmatched junction bases: 9. The CDR3 loop spans 15 amino acids. The germline V gene encodes CDR1 LGHNA and CDR2 YSLEER. CDR3 protein: CASSRTQGAGNTIYF. Written as DNA, the CDR3 is TGCGCCAGCAGCCGTACGCAGGGGGCCGGGAACACCATATATTTT.

The J gene is TRBJ1-1, the V gene TRBV30; 7 nucleotides line up with TRBD1. Germline loops: CDR1 GTSNPN, CDR2 SVGIG (reference sequence). V lost 7 bases and J lost 2; bases outside the gene matches: 7. This CDR3 has 13 residues. The CDR3 here is CAFMGQTNTEAFF. DNA for the CDR3: TGTGCCTTCATGGGACAGACTAACACTGAAGCTTTCTTT. The whole variable domain, remainder taken from reference TRBV30 and TRBJ1-1, is SQTIHQWPATLVQPVGSPLSLECTVEGTSNPNLYWYRQAAGRGLQLLFYSVGIGQISSEVPQNLSASRPQDRQFILSSKKLLLSDSGFYLCAFMGQTNTEAFFGQGTRLTVV.

The rearrangement uses TRBV7-6 and TRBJ2-5; 9 nucleotides match TRBD1. This CDR3 contains 16 residues. Germline loops: CDR1 SGHVS, CDR2 FNYEAQ. V was pared by 5 bases and J by 4 bases, with 11 bases of the junction left unmatched. CDR3: CASSLRTGEGAETQYF. CDR3 nucleotide sequence: TGTGCCAGCAGCCTTCGGACAGGGGAAGGGGCAGAGACCCAGTACTTC.

The chain is built from TRBV4-1 and TRBJ2-2, with D uncertain. The V gene lost 4 bases and the J gene lost 1 base, with 10 bases spanning the gap. The CDR3 contains 15 residues. CDR1 MGHRA and CDR2 YSYEKL come from the germline V gene. The CDR3 region has the DNA TGCGCCAGCAGCCCAGTCGTCGGGAACACCGGGGAGCTGTTTTTT. The encoded protein is CASSPVVGNTGELFF.